These 16 T cell receptor beta chains were all obtained from the same sample, sequenced in a study of cytomegalovirus exposure and HLA in healthy donors. Researchers ran the PCR with 60 Vbeta and 13 Jbeta primers. Assay: immunoSEQ multiplex PCR; the TCRdb copy retains only in-frame clones and omits some. The sample records approximately 140,000 clones, 79% being singletons. Sequenced input: PBMCs. All receptors derive from a human donor in good health.

This clone appeared once. The chain carries TRBV30 and TRBJ1-2; TRBD1 might be the D (6 bases). The CDR3 consists of 16 residues. With 4 bases removed from V and 1 base from J, the gap between germline ends came to 19 bases. Germline-derived CDR1 and CDR2 are GTSNPN and SVGIG (reference sequence). In nucleotides, the CDR3 is TGTGCCTGGATTACGAGGTTGGACAGCCATAACTATGGCTACACCTTC. Its protein is CAWITRLDSHNYGYTF.

This clone was observed a few times. The chain combines TRBV6-5 with TRBJ2-1; 15 bases match TRBD2. The V gene's germline CDR1 is MNHEY and CDR2 SVGAGI. J gave up 5 bases and V 2 bases, and 1 base lay outside the gene matches. This CDR3 comprises 16 residues. Here the CDR3 reads CASSYRTSGRDNEQFF. The CDR3 DNA reads TGTGCCAGCAGTTACAGGACTAGCGGGAGGGACAATGAGCAGTTCTTC.

The sample holds one count of this clone. The chain joins TRBV4-2 to TRBJ1-1, with D perhaps matching TRBD1 (5 bases). This CDR3 spans 14 amino acids. The germline gives CDR1 LGHNA, CDR2 YNFKEQ. Trimming removed 4 bases at V and 5 bases at J, with 14 bases between. CDR3 nucleotides: TGTGCCAGCAGCCCTGGGGCAGATTTAACTGAAGCTTTCTTT. It encodes CASSPGADLTEAFF.

The chain couples TRBV6-1 to TRBJ1-3; no clear D gene. The ends were cut back, 3 bases at V and 0 bases at J, with 12 bases in the middle. In germline, CDR1 is MNHNS, CDR2 SASEGT. The CDR3 covers 16 residues. The CDR3 DNA sequence: TGTGCCAGCAGTGACGAGGGCTTCATCTCTGGAAACACCATATATTTT. Amino acid sequence: CASSDEGFISGNTIYF.

The chain links TRBV4-1 to TRBJ1-3; the D is unclear. The CDR3 sequence is 15 residues long. Germline CDR1 is MGHRA and CDR2 is YSYEKL. The V gene lost 3 bases and the J gene lost 0 bases, with 9 bases spanning the gap. CDR3 nucleotide sequence: TGCGCCAGCAGCCAGGAGGGTCTCTCTGGAAACACCATATATTTT. This gives the protein CASSQEGLSGNTIYF.

The CDR3 protein is CASRSDRSDTQYF. The CDR3 region has the DNA TGTGCCAGCAGATCCGACAGGTCAGATACGCAGTATTTT. This chain joins TRBV6-5 and TRBJ2-3, with TRBD1 as a possible D gene (6 bases). Trimming took off 6 bases at V and 4 bases at J, with 11 bases between the two ends. Looked up from germline, CDR1 is MNHEY and CDR2 is SVGAGI. The CDR3 consists of 13 residues.

The chain carries TRBV5-1 and TRBJ2-5; TRBD1 might be the D (5 bases). Germline V gene sequence: CDR1 SGHRS, CDR2 YFSETQ. V lost 0 bases to trimming and J lost 4 bases, with 10 bases between them. The CDR3 runs to 14 residues. The DNA of the CDR3 is TGCGCCAGCAGCTTGGGCAGGGCTGGAGAGACCCAGTACTTC. Protein sequence: CASSLGRAGETQYF.

Concerning this clone: At one end the junction does not follow the germline gene, possibly because of a read error. The CDR3 sequence: CSSSLQMGREGRETQYF. DNA of the CDR3: TGTTCCAGCAGCTTACAGATGGGGCGGGAGGGCCGTGAGACCCAGTACTTC. The V gene is TRBV7-9, the J gene TRBJ2-5; TRBD2 aligns across 9 bases. This CDR3 is 17 amino acids long. CDR1 is SEHNR and CDR2 is FQNEAQ in the germline V gene (reference sequence).

The J gene is TRBJ2-7, the V gene TRBV9, with 11 bases identical to TRBD2. The CDR3 is 15 amino acids. V trimming: 6 bases; J trimming: 4 bases; junction bases outside the gene matches: 9. Germline assignment: CDR1 SGDLS and CDR2 YYNGEE. CDR3 region: CASNHSSGRSYEQYF. The CDR3 DNA sequence: TGTGCCAGCAACCACTCTAGCGGGAGGTCTTACGAGCAGTACTTC.

The chain has TRBV2 and TRBJ2-2; a weak D match, TRBD1 (5 bases). Trimming stripped 3 bases from V and 4 bases from J, with 9 bases between. Per the germline V gene, CDR1 is SNHLY and CDR2 is FYNNEI. This CDR3 has 14 amino acids. The CDR3 loop is CASSEARATGELFF. CDR3 sequence (DNA): TGTGCCAGCAGTGAGGCCAGGGCCACCGGGGAGCTGTTTTTT.

This clone was found a few times. The CDR3 DNA follows: TGTGCCAGCAGCTTAGCAGGAACCTACGAGCAGTACTTC. It codes for CASSLAGTYEQYF. The chain employs TRBV11-2 and TRBJ2-7; D is ambiguous. CDR1 is SGHAT and CDR2 is FQNNGV in the germline V gene. CDR3 length: 13 residues. V gave up 1 base and J gave up 2 bases, with 6 bases separating them. The whole variable domain, filled in from reference TRBV11-2 and TRBJ2-7, reads EAGVAQSPRYKIIEKRQSVAFWCNPISGHATLYWYQQILGQGPKLLIQFQNNGVVDDSQLPKDRFSAERLKGVDSTLKIQPAKLEDSAVYLCASSLAGTYEQYFGPGTRLTVT.

In DNA, the CDR3 is TGCGCCAGCAGCTTGAGACTAGCGGAAAGCACAGATACGCAGTATTTT. This sequence encodes CASSLRLAESTDTQYF. This chain links TRBV5-1 with TRBJ2-3; TRBD2 matches at 9 bases. This CDR3 region has 16 residues. Germline V gene sequence: CDR1 SGHRS, CDR2 YFSETQ. Unmatched junction bases numbered 3, after V lost 1 base and J lost 0 bases.

The chain uses TRBV5-4 and TRBJ1-2; D uncertain. V was clipped by 2 bases and J by 4 bases, with 12 bases between them. Germline V gives CDR1 SGHNT, CDR2 YYREEE (reference sequence). This CDR3 has 14 residues. CDR3 sequence: CASSFQVTPYGYTF. CDR3 nucleotide sequence: TGTGCCAGCAGCTTCCAAGTTACTCCCTATGGCTACACCTTC.

The V gene is TRBV6-1, the J gene TRBJ2-7; 12 bases match TRBD1. Looked up from germline, CDR1 is MNHNS and CDR2 is SASEGT. V gave up 5 bases and J gave up 13 bases; unmatched junction bases: 6. CDR3 length equals 12 residues. This CDR3 reads CASSPGTGGQYF. The CDR3 coding sequence is TGTGCCAGCAGTCCCGGGACAGGGGGCCAATACTTC.

The V and J genes are TRBV7-3 and TRBJ2-3; the match to TRBD2 covers 10 bases. The CDR3 loop spans 16 amino acids. J gave up 1 base and V 2 bases, and 3 bases lay outside the gene matches. CDR1 and CDR2 (germline): SGHTA, FQGTGA. The CDR3 protein is CASSLASGRGTDTQYF. CDR3 bases: TGTGCCAGCAGCTTAGCTAGCGGGAGAGGCACAGATACGCAGTATTTT.

This sequence joins TRBV5-8 and TRBJ2-4; TRBD1 matches at 9 bases. V shed 4 bases, J shed 0 bases, and the junction held 11 bases outside the gene matches. This CDR3 is 18 amino acids long. CDR1 is SGHTS, CDR2 YDEGEE, per germline. CDR3 DNA: TGTGCCAGCAGCGGCGCCGGGACAGGGTTACGAGCCAAAAACATTCAGTACTTC. Its translation: CASSGAGTGLRAKNIQYF.